The clone carrying this T cell receptor (beta chain) was detected a few times. Its antigen remains unidentified. This entry is derived from a study of T cells after yellow fever vaccination. Study-wide context: In the case of low-cell-number fractions, SMART-Seq v4 Ultra Low Input was used for preparation. General study points: Researchers noted that a small share of clonotypes showed up in both CD4 and CD8 compartments. A large majority of primary-vaccination clones showed up again after the booster (under 98% CD4, around 85% CD8).

5'RACE template switching generated TCR cDNA, adding a universal primer site and UMIs. TCRdb itself ran the 5' RACE reads through MiXCR, one entry per CDR3 protein. The data contain under 550,000 distinct CDR3 sequences, around a fifth of them seen just once; the ten biggest clones take up around 17%. Germline CDR1 is SGHAT and CDR2 is FQNNGV. This CDR3 has 20 residues. Germline trimming cut 3 bases from V and 1 base from J; bases unmatched to any gene: 18. The sequence was obtained from a man aged 18 to 35 who received the YFV17D yellow fever vaccine. This chain connects TRBV11-2 to TRBJ2-1; 7 bases fit TRBD2. The starting material was PBMCs, obtained less than 25 days after the first yellow fever vaccination. CDR3 protein: CASSFFFTGGPPDSYNEQFF. CDR3 nucleotides: TGTGCCAGCAGCTTTTTTTTCACGGGGGGTCCCCCCGATTCCTACAATGAGCAGTTCTTC.